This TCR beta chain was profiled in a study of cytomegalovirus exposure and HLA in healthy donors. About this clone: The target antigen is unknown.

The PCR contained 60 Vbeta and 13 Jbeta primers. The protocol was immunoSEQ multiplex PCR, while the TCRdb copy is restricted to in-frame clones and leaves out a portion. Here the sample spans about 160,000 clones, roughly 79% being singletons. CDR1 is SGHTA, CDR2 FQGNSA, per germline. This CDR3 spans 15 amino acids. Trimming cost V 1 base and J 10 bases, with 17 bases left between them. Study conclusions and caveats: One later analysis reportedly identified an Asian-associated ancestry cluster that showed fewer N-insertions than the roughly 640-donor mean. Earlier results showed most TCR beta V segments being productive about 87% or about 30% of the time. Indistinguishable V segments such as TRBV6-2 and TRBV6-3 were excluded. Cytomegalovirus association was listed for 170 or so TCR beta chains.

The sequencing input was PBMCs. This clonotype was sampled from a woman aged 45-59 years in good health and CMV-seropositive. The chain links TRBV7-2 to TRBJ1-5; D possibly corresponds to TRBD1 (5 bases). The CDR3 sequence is CASSLDSRGGRPQHF. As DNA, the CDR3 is TGTGCCAGCAGCTTAGATAGTAGGGGAGGTCGACCCCAGCATTTT.